This T cell receptor (beta chain) was documented in a study of T cells expressing NK-cell markers. Germline V CDR1 and CDR2: SNHLY, FYNNEI. CDR3 length: 13 amino acids. TCRdb reanalyzed the 5' RACE reads and collapses them to one entry per CDR3 protein, without DNA. This table lists 350,000 to 400,000 distinct CDR3 sequences. The sequencing input was blood T cells: a sorted CD56 or NKG2C T cell subset, CD4+ or CD8+ T cells, or bulk PBMC T cells (not recorded which). This TCR was recovered from a woman aged 50 to 65 in good health. The chain uses TRBV2 and TRBJ2-7; the D call of TRBD1 rests on TCRdb alone, since no DNA is present to check it. The CDR3 region is CARGTESSYEQYF. Variable domain in full (rest from reference TRBV2 and TRBJ2-7): EPEVTQTPSHQVTQMGQEVILRCVPISNHLYFYWYRQILGQKVEFLVSFYNNEISEKSEIFDDQFSVERPDGSNFTLKIRSTKLEDSAMYFCARGTESSYEQYFGPGTRLTVT.